This T cell receptor beta chain comes out of a study of identical twins. Study conclusions and caveats: Within monozygotic twins, out-of-frame TCR alpha sharing was underestimated by the models. When twins shared out-of-frame alpha sequences, those sequences had excess low generation probability. The authors noted that invariant MAIT and iNKT cells could partly confound zero-insertion analyses.

This CDR3 has 15 residues. Germline loops: CDR1 SGHNT, CDR2 YENEEA. With 4 bases removed from V and 2 bases from J, the gap between germline ends came to 14 bases. About this clonotype itself: What it binds is not known.

MiXCR, applied by TCRdb to the 5' RACE reads, yields one record per CDR3 protein. Of roughly 690,000 distinct CDR3 sequences listed, 5.5% to 6.5% are singletons. The donors were all healthy and Caucasian. Sequenced: naive T cells sorted from blood. The clonotype was recovered from a man younger than 30 in good health. J is TRBJ2-5 and V is TRBV11-3; perhaps TRBD1 as D (6 bases). The CDR3 DNA reads TGTGCCAGCAGCTCCCACAGGGATCCGCAAGAGACCCAGTACTTC. Translation: CASSSHRDPQETQYF.